This entry is about one TCR beta chain. This entry comes from a study of T-cell reconstitution after alpha-beta-depleted transplantation in children. Construction of the TCRbeta library involved unique molecular identifiers. One entry per CDR3 protein results from TCRdb running MiXCR on the PCR reads. The repertoire includes about 91,000 distinct CDR3 sequences, roughly 7.7% of them detected once, and more than 6.5% sits in the top ten. The sequence derives from a human donor who donated a stem cell graft to a child with congenital amegakaryocytic thrombocytopenia. This specimen consisted of PBMCs from the stem cell graft donor, obtained from the stem cell graft.

The CDR3 region is CSALTGSNYEQYF. DNA of the CDR3: TGCAGCGCCCTGACAGGGTCCAATTACGAGCAGTACTTC. The J gene is TRBJ2-7, the V gene TRBV29-1, with 7 bases identical to TRBD1. CDR1 and CDR2 (germline): SQVTM, ANQGSEA. This CDR3 contains 13 residues. Trimming removed 7 bases from V and 4 bases from J; junction bases left unmatched: 10.